This entry concerns a single TCR beta chain. The data stem from a study of patients and donors after allogeneic stem cell transplantation. The germline CDR1 and CDR2 sequences are SGHTA and FQGTGA. Trimming cost V 5 bases and J 6 bases; bases outside gene matches: 7. This CDR3 is built from 14 residues. TCRdb itself ran the RT-PCR reads through MiXCR, one entry per CDR3 protein. The sample lists more than 150,000 distinct CDR3 sequences, about 24% occurring once. The chain has TRBV7-3 and TRBJ2-7, with 10 bases fitting TRBD1. This TCR was sampled from a human donor who was either an allogeneic HSCT recipient or a stem cell or donor lymphocyte infusion donor (not recorded which). It is not recorded whose cells these are; they may come from a transplant donor. Sequenced: blood, either unsorted or a sorted T cell fraction (not recorded which). The DNA for the CDR3 is TGTGCCAGCAGCACCGGACAGGGGGGAAGCGAGCAGTACTTC. It specifies CASSTGQGGSEQYF.